This TCR beta chain was found in a study of PD-1 blockade in classical Hodgkin lymphoma. Time point of the sample: cycle 4 day 1 (C4D1), after 5 to 7 weeks of nivolumab. Every patient had relapsed following autologous stem cell transplantation, and cohorts differed in brentuximab vedotin exposure. Starting with thawed PBMCs, CD4+ T cells were purified by magnetic negative selection. Some clones are missing from TCRdb's copy, which holds only in-frame ones; the method was immunoSEQ multiplex PCR. This sample has about 25,000 clones, with 75% to 90% found just once. The germline V gene has CDR1 SQVTM and CDR2 ANQGSEA. The CDR3 covers 13 residues. The V gene lost 4 bases and the J gene lost 4 bases, with 13 bases spanning the gap.

The TCR sequence derives from a human donor with classical Hodgkin lymphoma. The material was CD4+ T cells from blood, obtained before the fourth cycle of nivolumab. The V gene is TRBV29-1, the J gene TRBJ2-5; D might be TRBD2 (5 bases). DNA for the CDR3: TGCAGCGTTGTGAGGCTAGCCGGAGAGACCCAGTACTTC. This encodes CSVVRLAGETQYF. The whole variable domain, remainder taken from reference TRBV29-1 and TRBJ2-5, is SAVISQKPSRDICQRGTSLTIQCQVDSQVTMMFWYRQQPGQSLTLIATANQGSEATYESGFVIDKFPISRPNLTFSTLTVSNMSPEDSSIYLCSVVRLAGETQYFGPGTRLLVL.